The T cell receptor beta chain described here comes from a study of shared clonotypes between healthy human individuals. Regarding the study as a whole: Among four donors, about 5% of naive CD4 clonotypes were found in common.

On this clone: Its antigen remains unknown.

Selected positively for CCR7 and CD45RO-negative, naive CD8 cells excluded terminally differentiated effector memory CD45RA+ cells. The CDR3 is 16 amino acids. Per germline, CDR1 LNHDA and CDR2 SQIVND (reference sequence). V was trimmed by 8 bases and J by 8 bases, leaving 27 bases between them. Libraries were prepared by immunoSEQ multiplex PCR; TCRdb keeps only in-frame clonotypes and omits some of them. The sample lists roughly 2.1 million clones, 85% to 95% seen once, with approximately 1.7% in the top ten. Material: naive CD8+ T cells from PBMCs. The genes are TRBV19 and TRBJ1-1; D not certain. The TCR sequence derives from a man in his late teens or twenties in good health. Some clones in this sample may be carry-over from other donors' samples. CDR3 sequence (DNA): TGTGCCAGTCATCTCGGTTCCGGGCCGTCCCTTGGGGAAGCTTTCTTT. The encoded protein is CASHLGSGPSLGEAFF.